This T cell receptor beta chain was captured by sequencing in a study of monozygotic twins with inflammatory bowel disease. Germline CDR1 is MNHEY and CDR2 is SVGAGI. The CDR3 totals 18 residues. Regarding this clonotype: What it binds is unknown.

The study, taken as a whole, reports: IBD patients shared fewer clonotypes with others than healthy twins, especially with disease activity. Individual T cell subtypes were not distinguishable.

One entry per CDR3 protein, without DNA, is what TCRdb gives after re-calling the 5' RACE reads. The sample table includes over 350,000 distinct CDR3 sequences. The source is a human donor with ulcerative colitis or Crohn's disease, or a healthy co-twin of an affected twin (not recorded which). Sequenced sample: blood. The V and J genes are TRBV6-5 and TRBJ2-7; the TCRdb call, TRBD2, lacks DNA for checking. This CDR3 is CASSYSLTSGGPPYEQYF.